This entry features one TCR beta chain sequence. This sample is part of a study of T cell responses to AZD1222 COVID-19 vaccine. Clones were sequenced by immunoSEQ multiplex PCR, and TCRdb holds only the in-frame ones, with some missing. In the table there are about 180,000 clones, around nine tenths of which are singletons. Germline CDR1 is SGHTS and CDR2 is YDEGEE. The length of the CDR3 is 14 residues. J lost 9 bases, V lost 5 bases, and 8 bases had no gene match. J is TRBJ2-4 and V is TRBV5-8, with TRBD1 matching 10 bases. This specimen was peripheral blood, taken on day 0 of AZD1222 vaccination. The TCR originated in an adult in good health. In DNA form, the CDR3 reads TGTGCCAGCAGACCTCCGGGACAGGGGAGCATTCAGTACTTC. This codes for CASRPPGQGSIQYF.